The next 26 T cell receptor beta chains were all read from a single sample in a study of human T cells and chemical hapten exposure. In TCRdb, the RACE reads were re-called with MiXCR into one record per CDR3 protein. The data show about 77,000 distinct CDR3 sequences, with about 9.2% seen just once and roughly 1.6% held by the top ten. The sample's time point: healthy volunteer bleed at 6 weeks. From whole blood left unfractionated, total RNA was extracted. The sample consisted of whole blood. These receptors all stem from a female donor in good health. Some clones in this sample may be carry-over from other donors' samples.

The chain carries TRBV5-1 and TRBJ1-1, with D possibly TRBD1 on 6 matching bases. The CDR3 runs 14 residues. Trimming pared 0 bases from V and 4 bases from J, leaving 10 bases between. The germline V gene encodes CDR1 SGHRS and CDR2 YFSETQ. The CDR3 spells CASSLGGAGTEAFF. The CDR3 DNA is TGCGCCAGCAGCTTGGGGGGGGCCGGCACTGAAGCTTTCTTT. Variable domain in full (rest from reference TRBV5-1 and TRBJ1-1): KAGVTQTPRYLIKTRGQQVTLSCSPISGHRSVSWYQQTPGQGLQFLFEYFSETQRNKGNFPGRFSGRQFSNSRSEMNVSTLELGDSALYLCASSLGGAGTEAFFGQGTRLTVV.

This clonotype has a count of ten or more. The CDR3 spells CASSPQGWTEAFF. CDR3 nucleotide sequence: TGTGCCAGCTCACCACAGGGATGGACTGAAGCTTTCTTT. The chain employs TRBV18 and TRBJ1-1; D gene ambiguous. This CDR3 is 13 amino acids long. Germline V CDR1 and CDR2: KGHSH, LQKENI. V was pared by 1 base and J by 5 bases, with 8 bases between.

This clonotype was observed a few times. The V call is TRBV5-6, the J call TRBJ1-1, with no clear D. The CDR3 loop spans 15 amino acids. Trimming cost V 4 bases and J 1 base, with 14 bases left between them. Germline V gives CDR1 SGHDT, CDR2 YYEEEE. The CDR3 bases are TGTGCCAGCAGCGAACTGGGCGCCCAGAACACTGAAGCTTTCTTT. As protein: CASSELGAQNTEAFF.

This clonotype was observed at least ten times. This sequence joins TRBV25-1 and TRBJ1-3; TRBD1 is a possible D gene (5 bases). The CDR3 spans 17 residues. V was shortened by 2 bases and J by 4 bases, with 18 bases between the two germline ends. The germline CDR1 and CDR2 sequences are MGHDK and SYGVNS. Here the CDR3 DNA reads TGTGCCAGCAGTGAAACCGTGGGGCGGCCGATCGGAAACACCATATATTTT. It encodes CASSETVGRPIGNTIYF.

This clonotype was seen a few times. V gene TRBV2 combines with J gene TRBJ1-3; maybe TRBD1 (5 bases). This CDR3 comprises 16 residues. Germline CDR1 reads SNHLY; CDR2 reads FYNNEI. Trimming left V 4 bases short and J 4 bases short, with 17 bases between. CDR3 region: CASSGVTVNTGNTIYF. CDR3 nucleotide sequence: TGTGCCAGCAGTGGGGTGACAGTGAATACCGGAAACACCATATATTTT. Together with reference TRBV2 and TRBJ1-3, the CDR3 gives the full variable domain: EPEVTQTPSHQVTQMGQEVILRCVPISNHLYFYWYRQILGQKVEFLVSFYNNEISEKSEIFDDQFSVERPDGSNFTLKIRSTKLEDSAMYFCASSGVTVNTGNTIYFGEGSWLTVV.

This clonotype was recorded many times. V and J are TRBV10-2 and TRBJ2-5; 10 nucleotides line up with TRBD1. The length of the CDR3 is 14 residues. The trim removed 10 bases at V and 3 bases at J, leaving 8 bases unmatched. Germline V gives CDR1 WSHSY, CDR2 SAAADI. The CDR3 here is CATEPGTGEETQYF. The CDR3 bases are TGCGCCACCGAACCCGGGACAGGGGAAGAGACCCAGTACTTC.

This clonotype has a count of ten or more. The chain couples TRBV18 to TRBJ2-4, with 7 bases matching TRBD1. Germline V gene sequence: CDR1 KGHSH, CDR2 LQKENI. The CDR3 has 14 residues. Trimming took 2 bases from V and 7 from J; bases not matched to a gene: 5. CDR3 sequence reads: CASSPLTGENIQYF. The CDR3 coding sequence is TGTGCCAGCTCACCATTAACAGGGGAGAACATTCAGTACTTC.

The chain carries TRBV7-2 and TRBJ2-2, with TRBD2 identical over 10 bases. This CDR3 is built from 17 residues. Germline assignment: CDR1 SGHTA and CDR2 FQGNSA. V lost 5 bases, J lost 1 base, and 7 bases stayed unmatched. The CDR3 DNA is TGTGCCAGCAGCATACGTACTAGCGGGGTGAACACCGGGGAGCTGTTTTTT. This gives the protein CASSIRTSGVNTGELFF.

This clonotype was seen ten or more times. The rearrangement joins TRBV30 to TRBJ2-3, with D possibly matching TRBD2 (7 bases). The V gene lost 3 bases and the J gene lost 3 bases, with 19 bases spanning the gap. The CDR3 runs 16 residues. The germline V gene has CDR1 GTSNPN and CDR2 SVGIG (reference sequence). CDR3 sequence reads: CAWSGEGGEVTDTQYF. The CDR3 region has the DNA TGTGCCTGGAGCGGGGAGGGGGGGGAGGTAACAGATACGCAGTATTTT.

A few counts support this clonotype. The chain is built from TRBV12-3 or TRBV12-4 and TRBJ1-3, with a possible D match to TRBD1 (6 bases). The CDR3 has 19 residues. The V and J ends lost 4 bases and 0 bases respectively, with 22 bases between them. The DNA of the CDR3 is TGTGCCAGCAGTTCCCCCGTCATCAGGGGTCGAAGCTCTGGAAACACCATATATTTT. This sequence encodes CASSSPVIRGRSSGNTIYF.

This clonotype rates as medium-sized. The chain carries TRBV6-2 or TRBV6-3 and TRBJ1-5, with D possibly matching TRBD1 (6 bases). The CDR3 totals 15 residues. V was trimmed by 6 bases and J by 2 bases, leaving 14 bases between them. CDR1 and CDR2 from the germline V gene are MNHEY and SVGEGT. The CDR3, as DNA: TGTGCCAGCAGATTGGACAGTAAAGGCAATCAGCCCCAGCATTTT. Its protein product is CASRLDSKGNQPQHF.

At least ten counts were recorded for this clonotype. The CDR3 bases are TGTGCCATCAATGACAGAACGAACACTGAAGCTTTCTTT. It translates to CAINDRTNTEAFF. The chain is built from TRBV28 and TRBJ1-1, with D possibly being TRBD1 (5 bases). Trimming took 10 bases from V and 1 from J, leaving 13 bases between them. CDR3 size: 13 residues. CDR1 MDHEN and CDR2 SYDVKM come from the germline V gene.

This clonotype was observed many times. The chain is built from TRBV4-2 and TRBJ1-2; TRBD1 aligns across 8 bases. J was trimmed by 3 bases and V by 1 base; bases with no gene match: 4. The CDR3 runs to 15 residues. In germline, CDR1 is LGHNA, CDR2 YNFKEQ. The CDR3 sequence: CASSQGAGGDYGYTF. CDR3 DNA sequence: TGTGCCAGCAGCCAAGGCGCAGGGGGCGACTATGGCTACACCTTC.

This clonotype has just one count. The chain couples TRBV21-1 to TRBJ1-5; the table's D gene call, TRBD1, was not cross checked with the DNA. TRBV21-1 is a pseudogene. CDR3 length equals 17 residues. This CDR3 is CASRVKGPGQGNQPQHF. The CDR3 DNA reads as TGTGCCAGCAGGGTAAAGGGACCGGGACAGGGGAATCAGCCCCAGCATTTT.

At least ten counts were recorded for this clonotype. The chain uses TRBV30 and TRBJ1-6; the match to TRBD1 covers 7 bases. V lost 2 bases to trimming and J lost 7 bases; unmatched junction nucleotides: 2. Germline-derived CDR1 and CDR2 are GTSNPN and SVGIG (reference sequence). This CDR3 comprises 13 residues. CDR3 DNA sequence: TGTGCCTGGAGTACAGGGGAAAATTCACCCCTCCACTTT. Its protein is CAWSTGENSPLHF.

The chain combines TRBV20-1 with TRBJ2-7; no clear D. The CDR3 totals 11 residues. The germline CDR1 and CDR2 sequences are DFQATT and SNEGSKA (reference sequence). The V gene lost 6 bases and the J gene lost 1 base, with 7 bases spanning the gap. The CDR3 spells CSAYRSYEQYF. CDR3 DNA sequence: TGCAGTGCGTACCGTTCCTACGAGCAGTACTTC.

This chain connects TRBV5-1 to TRBJ1-6; tentatively, D is TRBD1 (5 bases). Germline V lookup: CDR1 SGHRS, CDR2 YFSETQ. CDR3 length: 15 amino acids. V lost 2 bases and J lost 9, with 15 bases in between. In DNA, the CDR3 is TGCGCCAGCAGCTTATCTCAGGGTCAACGTTCACCCCTCCACTTT. Translated: CASSLSQGQRSPLHF.

This clonotype came up a few times. J is TRBJ1-4 and V is TRBV20-1, with D unclear. Trimming shortened V by 1 base and J by 2 bases, and 5 bases separated the two germline ends. CDR1 and CDR2 from the germline V gene are DFQATT and SNEGSKA (reference sequence). The CDR3 spans 13 residues. The CDR3 DNA sequence: TGCAGTGCTAGAGCGGGTACTAATGAAAAACTGTTTTTT. It yields the protein CSARAGTNEKLFF.

This clonotype was detected only a few times. This chain joins TRBV9 and TRBJ2-1, with D perhaps being TRBD1 or TRBD2 (6 bases each). V gave up 0 bases and J gave up 4 bases, with 17 bases separating them. CDR3 length: 17 residues. Germline V gene sequence: CDR1 SGDLS, CDR2 YYNGEE. CDR3 bases: TGTGCCAGCAGCGTAGCTTTACGGAGGGGGGTATACAATGAGCAGTTCTTC. Amino acid sequence: CASSVALRRGVYNEQFF.

J is TRBJ1-5 and V is TRBV5-6; TRBD1 is a possible D gene (5 bases). The CDR3 sequence is 17 residues long. Trimming cost V 0 bases and J 6 bases, with 19 bases left between them. Germline V gene sequence: CDR1 SGHDT, CDR2 YYEEEE. CDR3 sequence reads: CASSLGALRSGGQPQHF. DNA of the CDR3: TGTGCCAGCAGCTTGGGGGCACTGCGGAGTGGGGGTCAGCCCCAGCATTTT.

This clonotype was counted between two and nine times. The V gene is TRBV29-1, the J gene TRBJ2-5; TRBD2 aligns across 9 bases. The V segment lost 5 bases and the J segment 4 bases; nucleotides outside the gene matches: 8. There are 14 residues in the CDR3. Germline CDR1 SQVTM, CDR2 ANQGSEA. CDR3 sequence (DNA): TGCAGCGTTATATCGGGACTAGCTGGAGAGACCCAGTACTTC. Protein sequence: CSVISGLAGETQYF. The full variable domain, its missing parts supplied by reference TRBV29-1 and TRBJ2-5, is SAVISQKPSRDICQRGTSLTIQCQVDSQVTMMFWYRQQPGQSLTLIATANQGSEATYESGFVIDKFPISRPNLTFSTLTVSNMSPEDSSIYLCSVISGLAGETQYFGPGTRLLVL.

In its sample, this clonotype was seen many times. This chain connects TRBV6-5 to TRBJ1-1, with TRBD1 matching over 7 bases. This CDR3 has 14 residues. CDR1 MNHEY and CDR2 SVGAGI come from the germline V gene. Trimming cost V 5 bases and J 5 bases; bases outside gene matches: 8. CDR3 region: CASSSNRGRTEAFF. For the CDR3, the DNA is TGTGCCAGCAGTAGCAACAGGGGTCGGACTGAAGCTTTCTTT.

The chain is built from TRBV6-5 and TRBJ1-2; unclear D gene. CDR3 length: 15 amino acids. The V and J ends lost 3 bases and 2 bases respectively, with 13 bases between them. Germline CDR1 is MNHEY and CDR2 is SVGAGI. CDR3 nucleotides: TGTGCCAGCAGTTATATCGCAGAGAGGAACTATGGCTACACCTTC. Residues: CASSYIAERNYGYTF.

The chain links TRBV12-3 or TRBV12-4 to TRBJ1-2, with D unclear. The CDR3 has 14 residues. V was shortened by 6 bases and J by 2 bases, with 13 bases between the two germline ends. The chain's CDR3 is CASRPLGKNYGYTF. The CDR3 bases are TGTGCCAGCAGACCCCTGGGGAAGAACTATGGCTACACCTTC.

This clonotype was found many times. The genes are TRBV20-1 and TRBJ2-3; TRBD2 matches 8 bases. With V trimmed by 0 bases and J by 0 bases, 2 bases remained unmatched. The CDR3 runs 15 residues. Germline-derived CDR1 and CDR2 are DFQATT and SNEGSKA (reference sequence). DNA for the CDR3: TGCAGTGCTAGAGAGTTAGCGGGGAGCACAGATACGCAGTATTTT. This translates into CSARELAGSTDTQYF.

Many counts were recorded for this clonotype. The rearrangement joins TRBV7-2 to TRBJ2-3, with D perhaps TRBD2 (6 bases). The CDR3 sequence is 16 residues long. Trimming took off 5 bases at V and 1 base at J, with 16 bases between the two ends. Germline V gene sequence: CDR1 SGHTA, CDR2 FQGNSA. CDR3 residues: CASSRPGQRGTDTQYF. In nucleotides, the CDR3 is TGTGCCAGCAGCCGACCTGGCCAGCGGGGCACAGATACGCAGTATTTT. The variable domain in full, completed from reference TRBV7-2 and TRBJ2-3, reads GAGVSQSPSNKVTEKGKDVELRCDPISGHTALYWYRQSLGQGLEFLIYFQGNSAPDKSGLPSDRFSAERTGGSVSTLTIQRTQQEDSAVYLCASSRPGQRGTDTQYFGPGTRLTVL.